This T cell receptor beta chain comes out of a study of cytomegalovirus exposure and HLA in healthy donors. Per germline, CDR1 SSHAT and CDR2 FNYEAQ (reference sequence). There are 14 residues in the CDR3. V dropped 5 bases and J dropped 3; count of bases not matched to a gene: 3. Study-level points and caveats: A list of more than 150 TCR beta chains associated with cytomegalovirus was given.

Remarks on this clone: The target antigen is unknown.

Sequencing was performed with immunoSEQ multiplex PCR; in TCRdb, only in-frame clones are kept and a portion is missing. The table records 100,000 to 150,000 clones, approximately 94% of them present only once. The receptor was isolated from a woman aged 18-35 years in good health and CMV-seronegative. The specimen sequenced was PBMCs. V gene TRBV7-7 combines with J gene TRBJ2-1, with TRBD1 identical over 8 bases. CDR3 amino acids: CASSPGTGYNEQFF. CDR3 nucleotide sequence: TGTGCCAGCAGCCCCGGGACAGGCTACAATGAGCAGTTCTTC.